The 20 T cell receptor beta chains below come from one sample, sequenced in a study of blood T cell repertoires in COVID-19. TCRdb's copy holds only in-frame clones and misses some; the assay was immunoSEQ multiplex PCR. The top ten clones hold less than 9.5% of a sample with 110,000 or so clones, more than 75% of them seen once. The sequenced sample was peripheral blood. Every receptor here comes from a middle-aged woman with acute or convalescent COVID-19.

The DNA for the CDR3 is TGTGCCAGCAGACGGACAGACAATCAGCCCCAGCATTTT. Amino acid sequence: CASRRTDNQPQHF. This chain links TRBV12-3 or TRBV12-4 with TRBJ1-5, with TRBD1 as a possible D gene (6 bases). The CDR3 length is 13 residues. V lost 6 bases and J 3 bases, leaving 9 bases between the germline ends.

The chain links TRBV25-1 to TRBJ2-5, with D possibly matching TRBD2 (6 bases). The CDR3 runs 13 residues. V lost 7 bases and J 4 bases, leaving 13 bases between the germline ends. CDR1 MGHDK and CDR2 SYGVNS come from the germline V gene. CDR3 bases: TGTGCCAGCACCCGGGACTTACCAGAGACCCAGTACTTC. Its translation: CASTRDLPETQYF.

This clone was observed a few times. J is TRBJ1-2 and V is TRBV6-6; 8 bases fit TRBD1. CDR1 is MNHNY and CDR2 is SVGAGI in the germline V gene (reference sequence). V shed 6 bases and J 8 bases; nucleotides not matched to a gene: 5. The CDR3 totals 12 residues. The CDR3 protein is CASRTGDGGYTF. The CDR3 DNA is TGTGCCAGCAGGACAGGGGACGGAGGCTACACCTTC.

The chain combines TRBV5-1 with TRBJ1-6; the D is unclear. V lost 0 bases and J lost 10, with 11 bases in between. Germline assignment: CDR1 SGHRS and CDR2 YFSETQ. This CDR3 has 14 residues. The CDR3 region has the DNA TGCGCCAGCAGCTTGGAGGCCGACGGGTCACCCCTCCACTTT. This sequence encodes CASSLEADGSPLHF.

This clone was found a few times. The rearrangement links TRBV11-3 to TRBJ2-7, with a possible D match to TRBD2 (5 bases). The CDR3 has 15 residues. The V gene's germline CDR1 is SGHNT and CDR2 YENEEA. Between the trimmed V and J ends, which lost 0 bases and 6 bases, there was a span of 15 bases. The CDR3 coding sequence is TGTGCCAGCAGCTTAGATCCTACCCTAGCCTCCGAGCAGTACTTC. Residues: CASSLDPTLASEQYF.

V gene TRBV5-1 combines with J gene TRBJ1-6; 7 bases align to TRBD1. Germline CDR1 reads SGHRS; CDR2 reads YFSETQ. After removal of 4 bases from V and 10 bases from J, the junction contained 8 bases not matched to a gene. CDR3 length: 14 residues. CDR3 in amino acids: CASSRDSGGSPLHF. CDR3 nucleotides: TGCGCCAGCAGCAGGGACAGTGGGGGCTCACCCCTCCACTTT.

The chain couples TRBV13 to TRBJ2-3; D possibly corresponds to TRBD2 (6 bases). The germline V and J ends were trimmed by 3 bases and 5 bases, with 18 bases remaining between them. The germline V gene encodes CDR1 PRHDT and CDR2 FYEKMQ (reference sequence). This CDR3 has 16 amino acids. This chain's CDR3 is CASSLGVTSRGDTQYF. CDR3 sequence (DNA): TGTGCCAGCAGCTTGGGGGTTACTAGCCGAGGAGATACGCAGTATTTT. Full variable domain (rest looked up from reference TRBV13 and TRBJ2-3): AAGVIQSPRHLIKEKRETATLKCYPIPRHDTVYWYQQGPGQDPQFLISFYEKMQSDKGSIPDRFSAQQFSDYHSELNMSSLELGDSALYFCASSLGVTSRGDTQYFGPGTRLTVL.

V gene TRBV6-1 combines with J gene TRBJ2-2; 8 positions match TRBD1. Germline assignment: CDR1 MNHNS and CDR2 SASEGT. There are 16 residues in the CDR3. V was pared by 3 bases and J by 6 bases, with 9 bases of the junction left unmatched. The CDR3 sequence is CASSEPQGAGPGELFF. The CDR3 region has the DNA TGTGCCAGCAGTGAGCCGCAGGGGGCAGGTCCCGGGGAGCTGTTTTTT.

V usage is TRBV14 and J usage is TRBJ1-1, with unresolved D. V lost 5 bases and J lost 0, with 7 bases in between. Germline V CDR1 and CDR2: SGHDN, FVKESK. This CDR3 region has 13 residues. CDR3 in amino acids: CASSGQLNTEAFF. For the CDR3, the DNA is TGTGCCAGCAGCGGGCAGTTGAACACTGAAGCTTTCTTT.

J is TRBJ1-3 and V is TRBV7-9; D might be TRBD1 (5 bases). The CDR3 is made up of 15 amino acids. Germline V gene data show CDR1 as SEHNR and CDR2 as FQNEAQ (reference sequence). V gave up 4 bases and J gave up 0 bases, with 10 bases separating them. CDR3 sequence: CASSSTGSSGNTIYF. For the CDR3, the DNA is TGTGCCAGCAGCTCAACAGGTTCCTCTGGAAACACCATATATTTT.

J is TRBJ2-7 and V is TRBV6-5, with 11 bases identical to TRBD2. The V gene end was trimmed by 6 bases and the J gene end by 2 bases; junction bases not matched to a gene: 6. The germline gives CDR1 MNHEY, CDR2 SVGAGI. The CDR3 has 15 residues. The CDR3 spells CASRDYSGGAYEQYF. DNA for the CDR3: TGTGCCAGCAGAGACTATAGCGGGGGGGCCTACGAGCAGTACTTC.

This chain links TRBV6-6 with TRBJ1-1; TRBD1 might be the D (6 bases). V gave up 6 bases and J gave up 7 bases, with 18 bases separating them. Germline V gives CDR1 MNHNY, CDR2 SVGAGI (reference sequence). The CDR3 covers 14 residues. CDR3 amino acids: CASSTTQGVLEAFF. CDR3 DNA: TGTGCCAGCAGCACGACACAGGGTGTACTTGAAGCTTTCTTT.

The chain recombines TRBV5-4 with TRBJ2-3, with 8 bases aligning to TRBD1. The V gene's germline CDR1 is SGHNT and CDR2 YYREEE (reference sequence). The CDR3 has 15 residues. V shed 4 bases and J 3 bases; nucleotides not matched to a gene: 7. Here the CDR3 reads CASSRGQVGTDTQYF. For the CDR3, the DNA is TGTGCCAGCAGCCGGGGACAGGTAGGAACAGATACGCAGTATTTT.

This clone was counted only a few times. V usage is TRBV6-6 and J usage is TRBJ1-1; D gene uncertain. V was clipped by 7 bases and J by 0 bases, with 15 bases between them. Germline-derived CDR1 and CDR2 are MNHNY and SVGAGI (reference sequence). The CDR3 sequence is 15 residues long. The CDR3 loop is CASTDAGLLNTEAFF. The DNA for the CDR3 is TGTGCCAGCACCGACGCGGGTCTTTTGAACACTGAAGCTTTCTTT.

The chain combines TRBV19 with TRBJ1-1; TRBD1 matches at 8 bases. The CDR3 sequence is 11 residues long. V was pared by 9 bases and J by 8 bases, with 5 bases of the junction left unmatched. Germline-derived CDR1 and CDR2 are LNHDA and SQIVND (reference sequence). CDR3 protein: CASQGAWEAFF. The CDR3 nucleotides read TGTGCCAGCCAGGGGGCCTGGGAAGCTTTCTTT.

The chain carries TRBV6-2 or TRBV6-3 and TRBJ1-4; 10 bases line up with TRBD1. CDR1 and CDR2 from the germline V gene are MNHEY and SVGEGT. The CDR3 totals 15 residues. Trimming at V came to 5 bases and at J to 8 bases, leaving 8 bases not matched to a gene. In DNA form, the CDR3 reads TGTGCCAGCAGTGTCGACAGGGGGCTATACGAAAAACTGTTTTTT. Translation: CASSVDRGLYEKLFF.

The V and J genes are TRBV27 and TRBJ2-2, with 7 bases identical to TRBD2. The CDR3 is 14 residues long. V shed 8 bases and J 1 base; nucleotides not matched to a gene: 4. CDR1 is MNHEY, CDR2 SMNVEV, per germline (reference sequence). CDR3 bases: TGTGCCAGCGGGCTAGCGGTGAACACCGGGGAGCTGTTTTTT. It codes for CASGLAVNTGELFF.

This chain links TRBV5-1 with TRBJ2-7, with 7 positions matching TRBD1. Germline-derived CDR1 and CDR2 are SGHRS and YFSETQ. V shed 4 bases and J 3 bases; nucleotides not matched to a gene: 7. There are 14 residues in the CDR3. The CDR3, as DNA: TGCGCCAGCAGCACGATGGGACAGAACTACGAGCAGTACTTC. The encoded protein is CASSTMGQNYEQYF.

The gene calls are TRBV7-3 and TRBJ2-1; the match to TRBD2 covers 9 bases. V was clipped by 6 bases and J by 5 bases; unmatched bases: 5. CDR3 length equals 14 residues. Germline CDR1 SGHTA, CDR2 FQGTGA. The CDR3 sequence is CASSPGLANNEQFF. In DNA, the CDR3 is TGTGCCAGCAGTCCGGGACTAGCAAACAATGAGCAGTTCTTC.

The table lists this clone with a count of one. The genes are TRBV19 and TRBJ2-2; tentatively, D is TRBD1 (5 bases). Germline-derived CDR1 and CDR2 are LNHDA and SQIVND (reference sequence). Trimming took off 3 bases at V and 5 bases at J, with 13 bases between the two ends. CDR3 length: 15 residues. The CDR3 sequence: CASSIGAWGTGELFF. CDR3 in DNA: TGTGCCAGTAGTATTGGGGCCTGGGGTACCGGGGAGCTGTTTTTT.